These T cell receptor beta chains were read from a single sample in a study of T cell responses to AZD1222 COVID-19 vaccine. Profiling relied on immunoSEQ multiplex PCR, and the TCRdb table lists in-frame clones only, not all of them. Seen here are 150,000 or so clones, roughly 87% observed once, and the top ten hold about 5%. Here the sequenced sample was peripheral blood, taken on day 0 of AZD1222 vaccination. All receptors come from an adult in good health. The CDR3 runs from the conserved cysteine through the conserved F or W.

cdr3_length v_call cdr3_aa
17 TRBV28 CASSFRGMPGQNYGYTF
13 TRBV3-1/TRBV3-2 CASSQGDNQPQHF
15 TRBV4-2 CASSQGTGGSYEQYF
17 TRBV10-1 CASSESTGGSAYNEQFF
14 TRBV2 CASSDRTGGQPQHF
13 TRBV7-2 CASSLEGRGGYTF
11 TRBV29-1 CSVGDLFEQFF
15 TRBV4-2 CASSQGTGGAYGYTF
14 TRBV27 CASMRAVGGEKLFF
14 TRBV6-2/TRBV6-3 CASSKRTAAWTQYF
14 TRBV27 CASSTTTGGYEQYF
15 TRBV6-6 CASSQLTGSDYGYTF
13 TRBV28 CASSLQINYGYTF
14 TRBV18 CASSQQGNTGELFF
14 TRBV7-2 CASSFLHLNTEAFF
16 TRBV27 CASRSGGDLAKNIQYF
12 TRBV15 CATSRSGTEAFF
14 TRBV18 CASSPTAHAYEQYF
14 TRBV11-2 CASSRLQVAYEQYF
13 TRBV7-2 CASSLIATETQYF
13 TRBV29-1 CSVLVLMNTEAFF
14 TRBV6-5 CASRFGPSLSGYTF
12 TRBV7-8 CASSLSWGGYTF
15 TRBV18 CASSPPTSGRTPQFF
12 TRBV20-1 CSASVQAGELFF
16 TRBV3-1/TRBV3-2 CASSPAGTFGGSPLHF
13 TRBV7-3 CASSLQGRETQYF
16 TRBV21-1 CASSEDSGLARYEQYF
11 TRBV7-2 CASSMGQLDTF
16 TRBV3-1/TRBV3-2 CASRKTPTGTGNTIYF
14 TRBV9 CASSVTQASYEQYF
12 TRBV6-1 CASKGTSYEQYF
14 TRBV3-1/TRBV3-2 CASSQGGWRSPLHF